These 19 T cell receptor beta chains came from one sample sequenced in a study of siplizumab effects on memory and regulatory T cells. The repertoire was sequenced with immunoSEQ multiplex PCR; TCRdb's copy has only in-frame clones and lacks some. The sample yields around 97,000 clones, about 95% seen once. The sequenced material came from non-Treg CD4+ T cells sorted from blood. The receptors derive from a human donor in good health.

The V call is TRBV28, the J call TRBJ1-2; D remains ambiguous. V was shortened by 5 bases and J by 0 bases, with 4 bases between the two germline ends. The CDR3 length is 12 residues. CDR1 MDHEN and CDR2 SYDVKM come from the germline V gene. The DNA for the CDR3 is TGTGCCAGCAGTACCTCTAACTATGGCTACACCTTC. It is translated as CASSTSNYGYTF.

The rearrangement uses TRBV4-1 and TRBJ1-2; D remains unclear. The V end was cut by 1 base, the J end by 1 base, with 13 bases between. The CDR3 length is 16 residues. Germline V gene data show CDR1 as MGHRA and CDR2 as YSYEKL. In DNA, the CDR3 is TGCGCCAGCAGCCAAGCTCTCTTGTCGAGTAACTATGGCTACACCTTC. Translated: CASSQALLSSNYGYTF.

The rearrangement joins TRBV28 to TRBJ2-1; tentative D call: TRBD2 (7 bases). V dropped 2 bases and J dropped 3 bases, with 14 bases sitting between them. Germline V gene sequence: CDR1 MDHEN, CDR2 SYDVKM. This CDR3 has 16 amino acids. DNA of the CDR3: TGTGCCAGCAGTTTAATCGGCGGGGGCAGCTACAATGAGCAGTTCTTC. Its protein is CASSLIGGGSYNEQFF.

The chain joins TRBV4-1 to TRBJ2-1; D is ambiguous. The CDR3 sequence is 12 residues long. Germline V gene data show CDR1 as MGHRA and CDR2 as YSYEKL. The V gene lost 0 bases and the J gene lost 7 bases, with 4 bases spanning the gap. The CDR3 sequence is CASSQDMNEQFF. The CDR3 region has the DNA TGCGCCAGCAGCCAAGACATGAATGAGCAGTTCTTC.

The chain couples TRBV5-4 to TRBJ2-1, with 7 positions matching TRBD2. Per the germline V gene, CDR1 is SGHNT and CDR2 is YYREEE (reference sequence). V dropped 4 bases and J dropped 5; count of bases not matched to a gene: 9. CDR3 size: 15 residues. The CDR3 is CASSHPGGLNNEQFF. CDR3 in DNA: TGTGCCAGCAGCCACCCGGGAGGTCTCAACAATGAGCAGTTCTTC.

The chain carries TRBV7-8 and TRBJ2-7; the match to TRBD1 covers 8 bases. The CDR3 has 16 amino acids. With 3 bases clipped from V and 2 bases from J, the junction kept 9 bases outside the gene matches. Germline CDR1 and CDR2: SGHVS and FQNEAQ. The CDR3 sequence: CASSLETGARPYEQYF. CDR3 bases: TGTGCCAGCAGCTTGGAGACAGGGGCGAGACCCTACGAGCAGTACTTC.

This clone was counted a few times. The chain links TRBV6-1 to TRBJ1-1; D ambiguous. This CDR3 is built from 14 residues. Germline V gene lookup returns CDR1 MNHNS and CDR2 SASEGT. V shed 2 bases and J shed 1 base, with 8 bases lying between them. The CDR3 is CASSERSGNTEAFF. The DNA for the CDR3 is TGTGCCAGCAGTGAACGGTCAGGGAACACTGAAGCTTTCTTT.

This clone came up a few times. CDR3 in amino acids: CASSPNWRSYNEQFF. The DNA of the CDR3 is TGTGCCAGCAGTCCCAATTGGCGCTCCTACAATGAGCAGTTCTTC. This chain links TRBV27 with TRBJ2-1; D is ambiguous. In germline, CDR1 is MNHEY, CDR2 SMNVEV (reference sequence). With 5 bases removed from V and 0 bases from J, the gap between germline ends came to 11 bases. The length of the CDR3 is 15 residues.

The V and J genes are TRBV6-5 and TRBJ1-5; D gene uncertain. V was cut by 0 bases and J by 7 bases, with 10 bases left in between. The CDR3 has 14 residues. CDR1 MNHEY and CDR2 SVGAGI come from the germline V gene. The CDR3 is CASSYSRFSQPQHF. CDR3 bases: TGTGCCAGCAGTTACTCGAGGTTCTCGCAGCCCCAGCATTTT.

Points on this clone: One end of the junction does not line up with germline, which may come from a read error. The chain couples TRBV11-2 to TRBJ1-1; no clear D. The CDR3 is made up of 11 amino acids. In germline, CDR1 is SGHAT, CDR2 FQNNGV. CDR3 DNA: TGTGCCAGCAGCCACCGATCCACCAGGCAATTT. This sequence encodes CASSHRSTRQF.

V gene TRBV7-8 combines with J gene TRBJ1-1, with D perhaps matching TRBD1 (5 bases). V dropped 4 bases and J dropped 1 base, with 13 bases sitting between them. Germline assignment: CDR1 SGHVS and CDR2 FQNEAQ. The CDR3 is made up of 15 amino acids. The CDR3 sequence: CASSSLGRENTEAFF. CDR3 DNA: TGTGCCAGCAGCTCCTTAGGCAGGGAGAACACTGAAGCTTTCTTT.

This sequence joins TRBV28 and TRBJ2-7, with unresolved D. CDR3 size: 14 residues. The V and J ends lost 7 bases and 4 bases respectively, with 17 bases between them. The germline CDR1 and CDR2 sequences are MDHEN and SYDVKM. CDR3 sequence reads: CASNSAPGSYEQYF. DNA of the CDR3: TGTGCCAGCAATTCAGCCCCCGGGTCGTACGAGCAGTACTTC. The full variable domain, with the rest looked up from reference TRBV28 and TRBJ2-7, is DVKVTQSSRYLVKRTGEKVFLECVQDMDHENMFWYRQDPGLGLRLIYFSYDVKMKEKGDIPEGYSVSREKKERFSLILESASTNQTSMYLCASNSAPGSYEQYFGPGTRLTVT.

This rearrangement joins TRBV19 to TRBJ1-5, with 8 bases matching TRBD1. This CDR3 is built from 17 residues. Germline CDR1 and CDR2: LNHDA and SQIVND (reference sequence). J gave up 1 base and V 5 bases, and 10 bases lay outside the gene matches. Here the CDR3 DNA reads TGTGCCAGTAGTCGCCCAGGACAGGGACGGAGCAATCAGCCCCAGCATTTT. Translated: CASSRPGQGRSNQPQHF.

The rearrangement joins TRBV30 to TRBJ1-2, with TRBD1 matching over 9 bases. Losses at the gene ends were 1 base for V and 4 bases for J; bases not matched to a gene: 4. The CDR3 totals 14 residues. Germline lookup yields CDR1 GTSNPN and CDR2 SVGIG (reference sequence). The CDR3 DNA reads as TGTGCCTGGAGTGATACAGGGGGCGCCTATGGCTACACCTTC. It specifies CAWSDTGGAYGYTF.

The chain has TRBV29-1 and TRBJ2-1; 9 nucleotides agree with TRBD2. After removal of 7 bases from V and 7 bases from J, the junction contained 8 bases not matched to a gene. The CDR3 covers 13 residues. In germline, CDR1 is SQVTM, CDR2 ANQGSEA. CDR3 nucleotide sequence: TGCAGCGCTGCGGGAGGGCTCCGGAATGAGCAGTTCTTC. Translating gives CSAAGGLRNEQFF.

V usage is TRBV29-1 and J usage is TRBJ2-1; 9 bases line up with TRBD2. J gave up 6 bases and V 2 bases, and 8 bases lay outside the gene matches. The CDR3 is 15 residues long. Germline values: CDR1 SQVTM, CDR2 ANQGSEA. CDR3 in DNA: TGCAGCGTTGAAATTTGGCTAGCGGGGCCCAATGAGCAGTTCTTC. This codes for CSVEIWLAGPNEQFF.

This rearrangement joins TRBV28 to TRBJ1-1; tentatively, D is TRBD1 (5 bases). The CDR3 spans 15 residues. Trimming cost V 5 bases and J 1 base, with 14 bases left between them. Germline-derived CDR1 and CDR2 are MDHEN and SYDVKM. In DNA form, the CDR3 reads TGTGCCAGCAGTCTCCTCCCCGACAGGAACACTGAAGCTTTCTTT. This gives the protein CASSLLPDRNTEAFF.

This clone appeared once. DNA of the CDR3: TGCAGCGTCGGGTCCGGGGAGCTGTTTTTT. It is translated as CSVGSGELFF. The chain joins TRBV29-1 to TRBJ2-2; unclear D gene. The germline V gene encodes CDR1 SQVTM and CDR2 ANQGSEA. This CDR3 has 10 residues. Between the trimmed V and J ends, which lost 6 bases and 6 bases, there was a span of 5 bases.

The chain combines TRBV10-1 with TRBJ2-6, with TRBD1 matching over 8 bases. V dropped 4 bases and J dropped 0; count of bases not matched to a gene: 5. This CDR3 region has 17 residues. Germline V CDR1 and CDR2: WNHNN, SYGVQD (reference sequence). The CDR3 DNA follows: TGCGCCAGCAGTGCCGGGACAGGACACTCTGGGGCCAACGTCCTGACTTTC. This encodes CASSAGTGHSGANVLTF.